The rows below give T cell receptor beta chains drawn from one sample of a study of blood T cell repertoires in COVID-19. The table came from immunoSEQ multiplex PCR; TCRdb's copy has only in-frame clones and leaves some out. The data show 210,000 or so clones, around 85% seen once. Sequencing was performed on peripheral blood. These receptors were taken from a man aged 45-60 years with COVID-19, enrolled during active disease. The conserved cysteine and the conserved F or W are not part of the CDR3 here. The size of a clone is reported for some rows only, either as once, few or many, or as a class for expanded clones.

V gene	J gene	clone size	CDR3 protein
TRBV5-1	TRBJ2-3	-	ASSLGFRGLTVTDTQY
TRBV9	TRBJ2-2	-	ASSARTGENTGELF
TRBV30	TRBJ2-5	-	AWTTGTRGGETQY
TRBV7-6	TRBJ2-7	few	ASSLTGIHEQY
TRBV18	TRBJ2-1	-	ASSSLIGLAGGKSEQF
TRBV2	TRBJ2-6	-	ASSEGQHLSGANVLT
TRBV9	TRBJ2-3	-	ASSIQGATLGDTQY
TRBV7-3	TRBJ1-1	-	ASSLGARGRTEAF
TRBV4-2	TRBJ2-5	-	ASSQVTAPQETQY
TRBV14	TRBJ1-4	-	ASSQPGTAATNEKLF
TRBV5-1	TRBJ2-6	-	ASSQDSSGANVLT
TRBV7-2	TRBJ2-7	-	ASSLMLAGGPGQY
TRBV5-4	TRBJ1-2	-	ASSLPDRPYGYT
TRBV7-2	TRBJ2-1	-	ASSSGHDYNEQF
TRBV5-6	TRBJ2-3	-	ASSLGQGMTWSADTQY
TRBV5-4	TRBJ1-4	-	ASSLGQGGEKLF
TRBV7-3	TRBJ2-3	-	ASSPTLVGTQY
TRBV5-5	TRBJ2-7	-	ASSLPGQGGYEQY
TRBV19	TRBJ1-1	-	ASSTQWSTEAF
TRBV9	TRBJ2-5	once	ASSPGTSGGAETQY
TRBV2	TRBJ2-7	-	AIYFTGSYEQY
TRBV11-1	TRBJ1-1	few	ASSLPPAEAF